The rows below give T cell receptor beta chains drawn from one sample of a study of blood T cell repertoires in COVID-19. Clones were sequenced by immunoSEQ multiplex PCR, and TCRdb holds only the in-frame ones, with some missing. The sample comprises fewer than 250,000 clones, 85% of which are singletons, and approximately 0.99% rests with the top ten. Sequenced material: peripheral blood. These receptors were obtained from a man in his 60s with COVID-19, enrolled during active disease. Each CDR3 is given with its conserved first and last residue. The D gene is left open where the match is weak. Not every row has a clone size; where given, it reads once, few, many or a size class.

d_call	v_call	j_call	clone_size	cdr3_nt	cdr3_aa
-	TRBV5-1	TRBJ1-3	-	TGCGCCAGCAGCTTGGAGGGGCAAACCTCTGGAAACACCATATATTTT	CASSLEGQTSGNTIYF
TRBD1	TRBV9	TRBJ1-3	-	TGTGCCAGCAGCGAAACAGGGGCTGGAAACACCATATATTTT	CASSETGAGNTIYF
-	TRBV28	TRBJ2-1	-	TGTGCCAGCAGTTTAACATACAATGAGCAGTTCTTC	CASSLTYNEQFF
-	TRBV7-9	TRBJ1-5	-	TGTGCCAGCAGCTTAGGGTCGAGGGGCAGGGAGGTGGGTCAGCCCCAGCATTTT	CASSLGSRGREVGQPQHF
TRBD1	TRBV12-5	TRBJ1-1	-	TGTGCTAGTGGTTTGGTAGAGGGGGCTCTGACTGAAGCTTTCTTT	CASGLVEGALTEAFF
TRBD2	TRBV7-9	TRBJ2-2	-	TGTGCCAGCAGCAAGGGAGGGGCCACCGGGGAGCTGTTTTTT	CASSKGGATGELFF
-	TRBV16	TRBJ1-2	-	TGTGCCAGCAGCCAATCCCGACAAGGCTACACCTTC	CASSQSRQGYTF
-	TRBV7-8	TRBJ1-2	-	TGTGCCAGCAGCTCGGGATCTAACTATGGCTACACCTTC	CASSSGSNYGYTF
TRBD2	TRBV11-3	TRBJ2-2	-	TGTGCCAGCAGAGATGGGGGGGCCGGGGAGCTGTTTTTT	CASRDGGAGELFF
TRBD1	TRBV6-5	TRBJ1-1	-	TGTGCCAGCAGTTCGTCTGGGACAGCGAACACTGAAGCTTTCTTT	CASSSSGTANTEAFF
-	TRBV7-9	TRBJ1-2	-	TGTGCCAGCACCCCACAGGGCAATTATGGCTACACCTTC	CASTPQGNYGYTF
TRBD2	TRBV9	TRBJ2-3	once	TGTGCCAGCAGCGAAGCGGGAGGTGACACAGATACGCAGTATTTT	CASSEAGGDTDTQYF
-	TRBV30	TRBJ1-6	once	TGTGCCTGGACCCCACGAAGGGGCGGGGGTTCCTATAATTCACCCCTCCACTTT	CAWTPRRGGGSYNSPLHF
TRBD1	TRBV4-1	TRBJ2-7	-	TGCGCCAGCAGCCAATCCCAGGGACAGGGAAACTACGAGCAGTACTTC	CASSQSQGQGNYEQYF
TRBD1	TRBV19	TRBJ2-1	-	TGTGCCAGTACTCTAAGCCGGGACAGGGCTTACAATGAGCAGTTCTTC	CASTLSRDRAYNEQFF
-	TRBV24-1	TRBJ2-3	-	TGTGCCACCAGTGAGGGCGATGGCGATACGCAGTATTTT	CATSEGDGDTQYF
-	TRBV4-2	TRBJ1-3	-	TGTGCCAGCAGCCAAGAATTGACAAACTCTGGAAACACCATATATTTT	CASSQELTNSGNTIYF
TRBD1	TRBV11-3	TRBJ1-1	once	TGTGCCAGCAGCCGGGACAGCCTCACTGAAGCTTTCTTT	CASSRDSLTEAFF
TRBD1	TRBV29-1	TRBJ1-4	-	TGCAGCGTACGGGACAGGGAGGGAGAAAAACTGTTTTTT	CSVRDREGEKLFF
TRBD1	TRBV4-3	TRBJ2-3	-	TGCGCCAGCATCCCCCCGGGACAGGCAAGGACAGATACGCAGTATTTT	CASIPPGQARTDTQYF
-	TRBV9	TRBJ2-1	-	TGTGCCAGCAGCGCCAGGACTTATGAGCAGTTCTTC	CASSARTYEQFF
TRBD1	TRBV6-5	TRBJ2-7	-	TGTGCCAGCTCCAGACAGGGTCAGTCTTACGAGCAGTACTTC	CASSRQGQSYEQYF
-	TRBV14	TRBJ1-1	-	TGTGCCAGCAGTCGAGGGTGGAACACTGAAGCTTTCTTT	CASSRGWNTEAFF
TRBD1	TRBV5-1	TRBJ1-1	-	TGCGCCAGCAGCCACGGACAGGTGAACACTGAAGCTTTCTTT	CASSHGQVNTEAFF
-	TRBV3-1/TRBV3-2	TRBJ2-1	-	TGTGCCAGCAGTCCAGTAAGGACAGCCTACAATGAGCAGTTCTTC	CASSPVRTAYNEQFF
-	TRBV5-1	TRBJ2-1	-	TGCGCCAGCAGCCCCCAGGGCTCAGGGCGGGGAAGGCAGTTCTTC	CASSPQGSGRGRQFF
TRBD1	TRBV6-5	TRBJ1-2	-	TGTGCCAGCAGTTACTCCCGACAGGGAATAAGCTACACCTTC	CASSYSRQGISYTF
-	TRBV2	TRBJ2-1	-	TGTGCCAGCAGCCCTGGACGGGGTTACAATGAGCAGTTCTTC	CASSPGRGYNEQFF
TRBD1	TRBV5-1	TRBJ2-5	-	TGCGCCAGCAGCACCGGGACAGGGAGTAACCAAGAGACCCAGTACTTC	CASSTGTGSNQETQYF
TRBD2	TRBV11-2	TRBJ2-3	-	TGTGCCGGCAGCTTCGATACCGGGACTAGCGGGAGGTACACAGATACGCAGTATTTT	CAGSFDTGTSGRYTDTQYF
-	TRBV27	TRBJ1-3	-	TGTGCCAGCCTTCTGCGGGGGGTTGGCTCTGGAAACACCATATATTTT	CASLLRGVGSGNTIYF
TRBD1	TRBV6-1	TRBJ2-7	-	TGTGCCAGCAGTGAAGCTTCCCGGACAGGTTCCTACGAGCAGTACTTC	CASSEASRTGSYEQYF
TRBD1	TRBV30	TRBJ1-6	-	TGTGCCTGGAGCCGGGACAGGGATAATTCACCCCTCCACTTT	CAWSRDRDNSPLHF
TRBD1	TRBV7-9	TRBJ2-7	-	TGTGCCAGCGCGACAGGGAATTCCTACGAGCAGTACTTC	CASATGNSYEQYF
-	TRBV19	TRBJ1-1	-	TGTGCCAGTAGCTCCCCGGGGGTTGAAGCTTTCTTT	CASSSPGVEAFF
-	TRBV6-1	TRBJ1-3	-	TGTGCCAGCAGTGACGATATGGCCCTGAGGCCTGGAAACACCATATATTTT	CASSDDMALRPGNTIYF
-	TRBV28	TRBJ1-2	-	TGTGCCAGCACCCCGGGTGGGGGCTTCACTTATGGCTACACCTTC	CASTPGGGFTYGYTF
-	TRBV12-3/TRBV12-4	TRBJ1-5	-	TGTGCCAGCAGCACCGGGGAAGATCAGCCCCAGCATTTT	CASSTGEDQPQHF
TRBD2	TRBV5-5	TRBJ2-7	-	TGTGCCAGCAGCCCTAGCGGCTCCTACGAGCAGTACTTC	CASSPSGSYEQYF
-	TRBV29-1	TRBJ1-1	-	TGCAGCGTCGCCCAAATGGGGGGGAGGACTGAAGCTTTCTTT	CSVAQMGGRTEAFF
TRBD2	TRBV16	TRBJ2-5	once	TGTGCCAGCAGCCAATCGGCAGGGAGGGGAGAGACCCAGTACTTC	CASSQSAGRGETQYF
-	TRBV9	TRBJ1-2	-	TGTGCCAGCAGCGTAGGCGGACTCTCCGGTGGCTACACCTTC	CASSVGGLSGGYTF
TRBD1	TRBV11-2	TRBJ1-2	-	TGTGCCAGCAGCTTAATACAGGGGGTCTTTGGCTACACCTTC	CASSLIQGVFGYTF
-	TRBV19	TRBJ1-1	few	TGTGCCAGCTCAGGGTTGGGCACTGAAGCTTTCTTT	CASSGLGTEAFF
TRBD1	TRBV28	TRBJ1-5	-	TGTGCCAGCACCCGACAGGGGGGTCAGCCCCAGCATTTT	CASTRQGGQPQHF
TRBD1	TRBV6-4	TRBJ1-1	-	TGTGCCAGCAGTGAGGCAGGGGGGAACACTGAAGCTTTCTTT	CASSEAGGNTEAFF
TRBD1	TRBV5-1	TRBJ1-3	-	TGCGCCAGCAGCTCAGGGGGTACCTCTGGAAACACCATATATTTT	CASSSGGTSGNTIYF
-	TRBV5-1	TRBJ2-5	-	TGCGCCAGCTCCCCTGGACTCGTAGCGCCGGAAGAAGAGACCCAGTACTTC	CASSPGLVAPEEETQYF
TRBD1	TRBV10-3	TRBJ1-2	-	TGTGCCATCAGTGAGTCGATGGGACAGATCTATGGCTACACCTTC	CAISESMGQIYGYTF